Listed below are T cell receptor beta chains from one sample, sequenced in a study of blood T cell repertoires in COVID-19. Sequenced by immunoSEQ multiplex PCR; TCRdb stores in-frame clones only, minus some. The sample has around 180,000 clones, 85% seen once. The sequenced sample consisted of peripheral blood. Every receptor here comes from a person between 65 and 80 years old with COVID-19, enrolled during active disease. CDR3s include the opening cysteine and the closing phenylalanine or tryptophan. D genes are given only for firm matches. Clone size is shown for a subset of rows, as once, few, many or a class of expanded clone.

V gene: TRBV18
clone size: once
D gene: -
J gene: TRBJ1-4
CDR3 length: 16
CDR3 DNA: TGTGCCAGCTCACCAGGGGCAGGGGCAACTAATGAAAAACTGTTTTTT
CDR3 protein: CASSPGAGATNEKLFF

V gene: TRBV5-1
clone size: -
D gene: TRBD1
J gene: TRBJ1-2
CDR3 length: 16
CDR3 DNA: TGCGCCAGCAGCCTACTCGGGGACAGGGGGTTAGAAGGCTACACCTTC
CDR3 protein: CASSLLGDRGLEGYTF

V gene: TRBV27
clone size: -
D gene: TRBD1
J gene: TRBJ2-7
CDR3 length: 14
CDR3 DNA: TGTGCCAGCAGTTTAGAGGGGGCTCAATACGAGCAGTACTTC
CDR3 protein: CASSLEGAQYEQYF

V gene: TRBV10-3
clone size: -
D gene: -
J gene: TRBJ2-1
CDR3 length: 12
CDR3 DNA: TGTGCCATCAGTCTAGCCGAGGGTGAGCAGTTCTTC
CDR3 protein: CAISLAEGEQFF

V gene: TRBV19
clone size: -
D gene: TRBD2
J gene: TRBJ2-5
CDR3 length: 14
CDR3 DNA: TGTGCCAGTAGCTGGGGGGGTAGCCAAGAGACCCAGTACTTC
CDR3 protein: CASSWGGSQETQYF

V gene: TRBV3-1/TRBV3-2
clone size: -
D gene: -
J gene: TRBJ1-1
CDR3 length: 13
CDR3 DNA: TGTGCCAGCAGCGCCCTAGCCTCGACTGAAGCTTTCTTT
CDR3 protein: CASSALASTEAFF

V gene: TRBV10-3
clone size: once
D gene: -
J gene: TRBJ2-3
CDR3 length: 12
CDR3 DNA: TGTGCCATCAGTGAGGAAAGCGATACGCAGTATTTT
CDR3 protein: CAISEESDTQYF

V gene: TRBV5-5
clone size: once
D gene: -
J gene: TRBJ1-2
CDR3 length: 13
CDR3 DNA: TGTGCCAGCAGCTTTGGGGCTCCCTATGGCTACACCTTC
CDR3 protein: CASSFGAPYGYTF

V gene: TRBV15
clone size: -
D gene: -
J gene: TRBJ1-1
CDR3 length: 14
CDR3 DNA: TGTGCCACCAGCAGCGGAGACAGGAGCACTGAAGCTTTCTTT
CDR3 protein: CATSSGDRSTEAFF

V gene: TRBV30
clone size: -
D gene: TRBD1
J gene: TRBJ1-6
CDR3 length: 13
CDR3 DNA: TGTGCCTGCTCCCGGGACAGAAATTCACCCCTCCACTTT
CDR3 protein: CACSRDRNSPLHF

V gene: TRBV4-3
clone size: -
D gene: TRBD2
J gene: TRBJ2-3
CDR3 length: 15
CDR3 DNA: TGCGCCAGCAGCCAGGACACTAGCGGGGCAGATACGCAGTATTTT
CDR3 protein: CASSQDTSGADTQYF

V gene: TRBV15
clone size: -
D gene: -
J gene: TRBJ1-2
CDR3 length: 14
CDR3 DNA: TGTGCCACCTCCGGGGGGGGGAACCCTTCTGGCTACACCTTC
CDR3 protein: CATSGGGNPSGYTF

V gene: TRBV19
clone size: -
D gene: -
J gene: TRBJ2-3
CDR3 length: 15
CDR3 DNA: TGTGCCAGTAGTGTGACTAGGGGCCCCACAGATACGCAGTATTTT
CDR3 protein: CASSVTRGPTDTQYF

V gene: TRBV10-3
clone size: -
D gene: -
J gene: TRBJ2-1
CDR3 length: 13
CDR3 DNA: TGTGCCACCCGTGGCGGGATTAAAGATGAGCAGTTCTTC
CDR3 protein: CATRGGIKDEQFF

V gene: TRBV19
clone size: -
D gene: TRBD1
J gene: TRBJ2-1
CDR3 length: 14
CDR3 DNA: TGTGCCAGTAGTAGGACAGGGAGTTACAATGAGCAGTTCTTC
CDR3 protein: CASSRTGSYNEQFF

V gene: TRBV6-5
clone size: -
D gene: -
J gene: TRBJ2-7
CDR3 length: 15
CDR3 DNA: TGTGCCAGCAGTTACCAGGACAGACCTTCCTACGAGCAGTACTTC
CDR3 protein: CASSYQDRPSYEQYF

V gene: TRBV9
clone size: -
D gene: -
J gene: TRBJ2-3
CDR3 length: 16
CDR3 DNA: TGTGCCAGCAGCGCACTTAGCGGAACAAGCACAGATACGCAGTATTTT
CDR3 protein: CASSALSGTSTDTQYF

V gene: TRBV23-1
clone size: once
D gene: -
J gene: TRBJ2-7
CDR3 length: 18
CDR3 DNA: TGCGCCAGCAGTCAATCAGGGGGTGGGTTAGAAGGATCCTACGAGCAGTACTTC
CDR3 protein: CASSQSGGGLEGSYEQYF

V gene: TRBV4-2
clone size: -
D gene: -
J gene: TRBJ1-1
CDR3 length: 14
CDR3 DNA: TGTGCCAGCAGCCAAGGACTTCGGGACACTGAAGCTTTCTTT
CDR3 protein: CASSQGLRDTEAFF

V gene: TRBV7-2
clone size: -
D gene: -
J gene: TRBJ1-2
CDR3 length: 14
CDR3 DNA: TGTGCCAGCAGCGTAACTGCAGGGGAGTATGGCTACACCTTC
CDR3 protein: CASSVTAGEYGYTF

V gene: TRBV21-1
clone size: -
D gene: -
J gene: TRBJ1-6
CDR3 length: 16
CDR3 DNA: TGTGCCAGCAGCAACGCGCAGGGTCTTGGGAATTCACCCCTCCACTTT
CDR3 protein: CASSNAQGLGNSPLHF

V gene: TRBV15
clone size: -
D gene: -
J gene: TRBJ2-2
CDR3 length: 14
CDR3 DNA: TGTGCCACCAGCAGGGACAGCTACACCGGGGAGCTGTTTTTT
CDR3 protein: CATSRDSYTGELFF

V gene: TRBV6-2/TRBV6-3
clone size: once
D gene: -
J gene: TRBJ2-5
CDR3 length: 14
CDR3 DNA: TGTGCCAGCAGTTTCCCCCAAAGCGGGGAGACCCAGTACTTC
CDR3 protein: CASSFPQSGETQYF

V gene: TRBV28
clone size: -
D gene: -
J gene: TRBJ1-4
CDR3 length: 12
CDR3 DNA: TGTGCCAGCGGAAGCGAGATAGGAAAACTGTTTTTT
CDR3 protein: CASGSEIGKLFF

V gene: TRBV28
clone size: -
D gene: -
J gene: TRBJ1-2
CDR3 length: 11
CDR3 DNA: TGTGCCAGCTTAGGGGACTATGGCTACACCTTC
CDR3 protein: CASLGDYGYTF

V gene: TRBV15
clone size: -
D gene: TRBD1
J gene: TRBJ2-1
CDR3 length: 15
CDR3 DNA: TGTGCCACCAGCCGAGTAAGACAGGGATCGAATGAGCAGTTCTTC
CDR3 protein: CATSRVRQGSNEQFF

V gene: TRBV19
clone size: -
D gene: -
J gene: TRBJ2-7
CDR3 length: 14
CDR3 DNA: TGTGCCAGTAGTACAAATAGAGGAGCCCAAGAGCAGTACTTC
CDR3 protein: CASSTNRGAQEQYF

V gene: TRBV15
clone size: once
D gene: -
J gene: TRBJ2-4
CDR3 length: 14
CDR3 DNA: TGTGCCACCTCCCCCGAACTAGCCAAAAACATTCAGTACTTC
CDR3 protein: CATSPELAKNIQYF

V gene: TRBV27
clone size: -
D gene: -
J gene: TRBJ1-2
CDR3 length: 13
CDR3 DNA: TGTGCCAGCAAAAAGGGCAGGGCATATGGCTACACCTTC
CDR3 protein: CASKKGRAYGYTF

V gene: TRBV2
clone size: -
D gene: -
J gene: TRBJ1-5
CDR3 length: 14
CDR3 DNA: TGTGCCAGCAGCGACAACCGGAAGAGTCAGCCCCAGCATTTT
CDR3 protein: CASSDNRKSQPQHF

V gene: TRBV4-1
clone size: -
D gene: TRBD2
J gene: TRBJ2-5
CDR3 length: 16
CDR3 DNA: TGCGCCAGCAGCCAAGTCGGCGGGGGGGCCGCGGAGACCCAGTACTTC
CDR3 protein: CASSQVGGGAAETQYF

V gene: TRBV6-5
clone size: -
D gene: TRBD2
J gene: TRBJ2-4
CDR3 length: 15
CDR3 DNA: TGTGCCAGCAGTACCTCTGGGGGGGTCGAAAACATTCAGTACTTC
CDR3 protein: CASSTSGGVENIQYF

V gene: TRBV7-2
clone size: -
D gene: -
J gene: TRBJ2-1
CDR3 length: 15
CDR3 DNA: TGTGCCAGCAGCTTAAGGTTTAGCTTAGGAAATGAGCAGTTCTTC
CDR3 protein: CASSLRFSLGNEQFF

V gene: TRBV5-1
clone size: -
D gene: TRBD1
J gene: TRBJ1-6
CDR3 length: 16
CDR3 DNA: TGCGCCAGCAGCTTGGTAGGACAGGGACCGAATTCACCCCTCCACTTT
CDR3 protein: CASSLVGQGPNSPLHF

V gene: TRBV29-1
clone size: -
D gene: -
J gene: TRBJ2-1
CDR3 length: 11
CDR3 DNA: TGCAGCGTGGGGAGCGGGAATGAGCAGTTCTTC
CDR3 protein: CSVGSGNEQFF

V gene: TRBV16
clone size: -
D gene: -
J gene: TRBJ1-5
CDR3 length: 13
CDR3 DNA: TGTGCCAGCAGCCCCGCGGGCAATCAGCCCCAGCATTTT
CDR3 protein: CASSPAGNQPQHF

V gene: TRBV7-9
clone size: few
D gene: -
J gene: TRBJ2-7
CDR3 length: 14
CDR3 DNA: TGTGCCAGCAGCTTAAAAGCAGGTCCCTACGAGCAGTACTTC
CDR3 protein: CASSLKAGPYEQYF

V gene: TRBV6-2/TRBV6-3
clone size: -
D gene: -
J gene: TRBJ1-2
CDR3 length: 14
CDR3 DNA: TGTGCCAGCAGTGCAATACGGTGGAACTATGGCTACACCTTC
CDR3 protein: CASSAIRWNYGYTF

V gene: TRBV29-1
clone size: -
D gene: -
J gene: TRBJ2-5
CDR3 length: 12
CDR3 DNA: TGCAGCGCTACGACAGGCCAAGAGACCCAGTACTTC
CDR3 protein: CSATTGQETQYF

V gene: TRBV7-6
clone size: -
D gene: TRBD1
J gene: TRBJ1-6
CDR3 length: 15
CDR3 DNA: TGTGCCAGCAGGCTAGCCGGGACAGGGAATTCACCCCTCCACTTT
CDR3 protein: CASRLAGTGNSPLHF

V gene: TRBV11-2
clone size: once
D gene: TRBD2
J gene: TRBJ2-1
CDR3 length: 13
CDR3 DNA: TGTGCCAGCAGCCAGTTAGCGGGGGCTGAGCAGTTCTTC
CDR3 protein: CASSQLAGAEQFF

V gene: TRBV27
clone size: -
D gene: -
J gene: TRBJ2-7
CDR3 length: 13
CDR3 DNA: TGTGCCAGCAGTTTAGTTTACCTATCGGAGCAGTACTTC
CDR3 protein: CASSLVYLSEQYF

V gene: TRBV7-9
clone size: once
D gene: TRBD1
J gene: TRBJ1-3
CDR3 length: 16
CDR3 DNA: TGTGCCAGCAGCTTAGCCAGGGGGCCGTCTGGAAACACCATATATTTT
CDR3 protein: CASSLARGPSGNTIYF

V gene: TRBV29-1
clone size: few
D gene: -
J gene: TRBJ2-7
CDR3 length: 14
CDR3 DNA: TGCAGCGTTGTCCAGGCAGGGTTACATGCCGAGCAGTACTTC
CDR3 protein: CSVVQAGLHAEQYF

V gene: TRBV7-2
clone size: -
D gene: -
J gene: TRBJ2-7
CDR3 length: 14
CDR3 DNA: TGTGCCAGCAGCTTAGCGGGGGGGCCGGACGAGCAGTACTTC
CDR3 protein: CASSLAGGPDEQYF

V gene: TRBV7-3
clone size: -
D gene: -
J gene: TRBJ1-1
CDR3 length: 15
CDR3 DNA: TGTGCCAGCAGCTTAACACAGGCTACGAACACTGAAGCTTTCTTT
CDR3 protein: CASSLTQATNTEAFF

V gene: TRBV27
clone size: -
D gene: -
J gene: TRBJ2-1
CDR3 length: 15
CDR3 DNA: TGTGCCAGCACCCCTATGCGGAGCTCCTACAATGAGCAGTTCTTC
CDR3 protein: CASTPMRSSYNEQFF

V gene: TRBV10-3
clone size: -
D gene: -
J gene: TRBJ2-3
CDR3 length: 16
CDR3 DNA: TGTGCCATCAGTGAATGGTCGACAGCTAGCACAGATACGCAGTATTTT
CDR3 protein: CAISEWSTASTDTQYF

V gene: TRBV3-1/TRBV3-2
clone size: -
D gene: -
J gene: TRBJ1-2
CDR3 length: 12
CDR3 DNA: TGTGCCAGCAGCCAAGACAGGAATGGCTACACCTTC
CDR3 protein: CASSQDRNGYTF

V gene: TRBV18
clone size: once
D gene: -
J gene: TRBJ1-1
CDR3 length: 13
CDR3 DNA: TGTGCCAGCTCACTACAGACGAACACTGAAGCTTTCTTT
CDR3 protein: CASSLQTNTEAFF

V gene: TRBV11-1
clone size: -
D gene: -
J gene: TRBJ2-3
CDR3 length: 15
CDR3 DNA: TGTGCCAGCAGCTTCCGGACAGACAGTGCAGATACGCAGTATTTT
CDR3 protein: CASSFRTDSADTQYF

V gene: TRBV5-6
clone size: -
D gene: TRBD2
J gene: TRBJ2-5
CDR3 length: 18
CDR3 DNA: TGTGCCAGCAGCTTGCCGGGCCGCGGGGGAGCGCTGCAGGAGACCCAGTACTTC
CDR3 protein: CASSLPGRGGALQETQYF